These 28 T cell receptor beta chains were all obtained from the same sample, sequenced in a study of tumor and adjacent non-tumor tissue in lung cancer. TCRbeta libraries were built with three rounds of nested PCR, modified from ARM-PCR. TCRdb ran MiXCR on the multiplex PCR reads and lists one entry per CDR3 protein. The sample comprises 70,000 to 80,000 distinct CDR3 sequences, roughly 72% of which are singletons, and around 9.6% rests with the top ten. No cell sorting was done before RNA was extracted from the tissue. Sequencing was carried out using lung tumor tissue. The receptor source for this set is a woman in her forties with non-small cell lung cancer.

The chain combines TRBV4-1 with TRBJ2-1; D might be TRBD2 (5 bases). CDR1 MGHRA and CDR2 YSYEKL come from the germline V gene. This CDR3 is 15 amino acids long. Trimming left V 11 bases short and J 3 bases short, with 20 bases between. Written as DNA, the CDR3 is TGCGCCTGCAACCCCGGAAGAGAGGGCTACAATGAGCAGTTCTTC. It encodes CACNPGREGYNEQFF.

Regarding this clonotype: This clone may be a read error of a much larger clone one base away. The conserved final phenylalanine or tryptophan is absent from the CDR3, which likely points to a read error. J is TRBJ1-5 and V is TRBV28; D gene uncertain. Trimming removed 6 bases at V and 5 bases at J, with 14 bases between. The CDR3 extends over 14 amino acids. CDR1 is MDHEN, CDR2 SYDVKM, per germline. The CDR3 bases are TGTGCCAGCAGACTGAGGGTCGGGTATCAGCCCCAGCATATT. It codes for CASRLRVGYQPQHI.

This chain connects TRBV11-2 to TRBJ2-1; no firm D call. With 10 bases removed from V and 15 bases from J, the gap between germline ends came to 22 bases. In germline, CDR1 is SGHAT, CDR2 FQNNGV. The CDR3 runs to 12 residues. Here the CDR3 DNA reads TGTGCCAACAGTTTAGTCCGACTTGGTGTGTTCTTC. Protein: CANSLVRLGVFF. The full variable domain, its missing parts supplied by reference TRBV11-2 and TRBJ2-1, is EAGVAQSPRYKIIEKRQSVAFWCNPISGHATLYWYQQILGQGPKLLIQFQNNGVVDDSQLPKDRFSAERLKGVDSTLKIQPAKLEDSAVYLCANSLVRLGVFFGPGTRLTVL.

With regard to this clonotype: The CDR3 carries no conserved terminal phenylalanine or tryptophan, so it likely arises from a read error. The chain joins TRBV7-8 to TRBJ2-3, with 10 bases fitting TRBD2. Trimming took 6 bases from V and 5 from J; bases not matched to a gene: 14. The CDR3 totals 17 residues. Germline CDR1 is SGHVS and CDR2 is FQNEAQ. CDR3 bases: TGTGCCAGCAGTTTTTACAGCGGGGGGGCGGGGCGAGATACGCAGTATCTT. Its protein product is CASSFYSGGAGRDTQYL.

This clonotype was counted ten times or more. CDR3: CASSGTGITSHEQFF. The CDR3 region has the DNA TGTGCCAGCAGCGGTACCGGGATAACTTCCCATGAGCAGTTCTTC. The chain links TRBV7-9 to TRBJ2-1, with D possibly being TRBD2 (5 bases). V lost 5 bases and J lost 8, with 19 bases in between. Germline loops: CDR1 SEHNR, CDR2 FQNEAQ (reference sequence). The CDR3 totals 15 residues.

The V and J genes are TRBV6-5 and TRBJ2-2, with TRBD1 as a possible D gene (6 bases). The germline V gene has CDR1 MNHEY and CDR2 SVGAGI. The CDR3 is 16 amino acids. CDR3 in amino acids: CACSRSRTANTGELFF. The CDR3 region has the DNA TGTGCTTGCAGCCGCAGTCGGACAGCGAACACCGGGGAGCTGTTTTTT.

The chain carries TRBV5-1 and TRBJ2-1, with no clear D. Germline V lookup: CDR1 SGHRS, CDR2 YFSETQ. CDR3 size: 15 residues. This CDR3 is CDGRSGSYSYNEQFF. CDR3 DNA: TGCGACGGCAGGTCCGGGTCTTACTCCTACAATGAGCAGTTCTTC.

Concerning this clonotype itself: The junction shows a germline mismatch at one end, possibly a read error. The rearrangement uses TRBV11-1 and TRBJ1-1; D uncertain. CDR1 is SGHAT and CDR2 is FQDESV in the germline V gene (reference sequence). The CDR3 loop spans 13 amino acids. CDR3 sequence reads: CAVERMRNSEALF. The CDR3 nucleotides read TGTGCAGTAGAACGGATGAGAAACTCTGAAGCTCTCTTT.

As regards this clonotype: A much larger clone differs by one base, so this may be a read error. The conserved closing phenylalanine or tryptophan is absent in this CDR3, likely reflecting a read error. The chain combines TRBV20-1 with TRBJ1-5, with a weak D call TRBD1 (6 bases). The germline V and J ends were trimmed by 4 bases and 7 bases, with 20 bases remaining between them. Per germline, CDR1 DFQATT and CDR2 SNEGSKA (reference sequence). This CDR3 has 15 residues. The CDR3, as DNA: TGCAGTGCTATCAGAGGGGGGGCTCTAAACCAGCCCCAGCATCTT. This encodes CSAIRGGALNQPQHL.

As concerns this clonotype: Without the conserved terminal phenylalanine or tryptophan, this CDR3 likely stems from a read error. The gene calls are TRBV20-1 and TRBJ2-4; 7 nucleotides agree with TRBD2. This CDR3 comprises 18 residues. Losses at the gene ends were 0 bases for V and 1 base for J; bases not matched to a gene: 12. Germline V lookup: CDR1 DFQATT, CDR2 SNEGSKA (reference sequence). The CDR3 region is CSARDGGSNGRAKNIQYL. CDR3 DNA: TGCAGTGCTAGAGATGGTGGCTCTAACGGGAGGGCCAAAAACATTCAGTACTTA.

As concerns this clonotype: Because it lacks the conserved phenylalanine or tryptophan at the end, this CDR3 is likely a read error. V gene TRBV20-1 combines with J gene TRBJ2-7; no clear D gene. Germline lookup yields CDR1 DFQATT and CDR2 SNEGSKA (reference sequence). V was cut by 0 bases and J by 0 bases, with 12 bases left in between. The CDR3 covers 15 residues. This chain's CDR3 is CSARDRLASSYEQYL. The CDR3 DNA follows: TGCAGTGCTAGAGATCGACTGGCTAGCTCCTACGAGCAGTACCTC.

Points on this clonotype: A much more abundant neighbour one base away suggests this may be a read error. This sequence joins TRBV7-9 and TRBJ2-5; TRBD2 is a possible D gene (6 bases). The germline V gene encodes CDR1 SEHNR and CDR2 FQNEAQ (reference sequence). The CDR3 is 16 amino acids. The V gene lost 0 bases and the J gene lost 3 bases, with 14 bases spanning the gap. This CDR3 is CASSLAQGLTKETQYF. The CDR3 nucleotides are TGTGCCAGCAGCTTAGCGCAAGGACTAACAAAAGAGACCCAGTACTTC.

This clonotype occurred once. Relative to the germline gene, one junction end is altered; a read error may explain this. The gene calls are TRBV29-1 and TRBJ1-2; no firm D call. CDR1 and CDR2 from the germline V gene are SQVTM and ANQGSEA. This CDR3 is 11 amino acids long. The CDR3 loop is CIVLLNYGYIF. The CDR3 bases are TGCATCGTCCTCCTGAACTATGGCTACATCTTC.

Concerning this clonotype itself: A read error is likely, as this CDR3 ends without the conserved phenylalanine or tryptophan. The chain joins TRBV11-2 to TRBJ2-1; 10 bases match TRBD2. Germline V CDR1 and CDR2: SGHAT, FQNNGV. The CDR3 is made up of 14 amino acids. After removal of 4 bases from V and 11 bases from J, the junction contained 8 bases not matched to a gene. The CDR3 nucleotides read TGTGCCAGCAGCTGGACTAGCGGAAATAATCAGCAGTTCTTA. As protein: CASSWTSGNNQQFL.

For this clonotype: Given the absence of the conserved phenylalanine or tryptophan at the CDR3 end, a read error is likely. Because the CDR3's place on the DNA is in doubt, the DNA is left out and the CDR3 is given as listed by TCRdb. The chain recombines TRBV11-2 with TRBJ1-2. Germline CDR1 and CDR2: SGHAT and FQNNGV. The CDR3 is 14 amino acids long, termini counted. This CDR3 reads CASSLVSLYDGYTL.

Of note for this clonotype: The conserved phenylalanine or tryptophan normally closing the CDR3 is absent here, so this likely arose from a read error. V and J are TRBV11-3 and TRBJ2-1; 8 bases agree with TRBD2. Per germline, CDR1 SGHNT and CDR2 YENEEA. The length of the CDR3 is 16 residues. CDR3 DNA: TGTGCCTGCAGCGATCCGGGACTAGTGGCCAACGATGAGCAGTTCTTA. This codes for CACSDPGLVANDEQFL.

With respect to this clonotype: Given the absence of the conserved phenylalanine or tryptophan at the CDR3 end, a read error is likely. This chain links TRBV30 with TRBJ1-6; maybe TRBD1 (6 bases). V was clipped by 1 base and J by 4 bases, with 14 bases between them. The germline V gene has CDR1 GTSNPN and CDR2 SVGIG (reference sequence). The CDR3 is made up of 16 amino acids. The CDR3 nucleotides read TGTGCCTGGAGTGAGTTTGTAGGGGGTTATAATTCACCCCTCCACATT. Its translation: CAWSEFVGGYNSPLHI.

As regards this clonotype: Given a much more abundant clone one base away, this may be a read error. The conserved phenylalanine or tryptophan normally closing the CDR3 is absent here, so this likely arose from a read error. The rearrangement joins TRBV20-1 to TRBJ1-5; weak D call: TRBD1 (6 bases). Per the germline V gene, CDR1 is DFQATT and CDR2 is SNEGSKA (reference sequence). V was clipped by 4 bases and J by 7 bases, with 20 bases between them. The length of the CDR3 is 15 residues. Here the CDR3 DNA reads TGCAGTGCTATCACAGGGTGGGCTCTAAACCAGCCCCAGCATCTT. It translates to CSAITGWALNQPQHL.

The chain is built from TRBV7-8 and TRBJ2-7; 9 bases fit TRBD1. After removal of 7 bases from V and 1 base from J, the junction contained 14 bases not matched to a gene. Looked up from germline, CDR1 is SGHVS and CDR2 is FQNEAQ. CDR3 size: 17 residues. The CDR3 region has the DNA TGTGCCAGCAACTTCAGGACAGGGGAAAGGAGATCCTACGAGCAGTACTTC. It yields the protein CASNFRTGERRSYEQYF.

Comments on this clonotype: Because the CDR3 is missing its conserved closing phenylalanine or tryptophan, this is likely a read error. This chain links TRBV11-2 with TRBJ2-1; D not resolved. The CDR3 contains 11 residues. Germline CDR1 SGHAT, CDR2 FQNNGV. The CDR3 is CASTLVSEQFL. CDR3 nucleotides: TGTGCCAGCACCTTAGTAAGTGAGCAGTTCTTA.

For this clonotype: It may be a read error: a sequence one base away is much more abundant. This chain connects TRBV2 to TRBJ2-1; D not certain. Looked up from germline, CDR1 is SNHLY and CDR2 is FYNNEI. There are 13 residues in the CDR3. The CDR3 DNA follows: TGTGCCAGCAGCGCGGCTAACCCCCTTTTGGTGTCCTTC. Protein sequence: CASSAANPLLVSF.

A note on this clonotype: The conserved phenylalanine or tryptophan normally closing the CDR3 is absent here, so this likely arose from a read error. The chain joins TRBV11-2 to TRBJ2-1; TRBD1 matches at 8 bases. Germline loops: CDR1 SGHAT, CDR2 FQNNGV. CDR3 length: 13 amino acids. The chain's CDR3 is CASTLTGGNEQFI. Here the CDR3 DNA reads TGTGCGAGCACCTTAACAGGGGGGAATGAGCAGTTCATC.

To note about this clonotype: One end of the junction fails to match germline, which may point to a read error. This chain joins TRBV7-9 and TRBJ2-5; a weak D match, TRBD2 (5 bases). Germline V gene lookup returns CDR1 SEHNR and CDR2 FQNEAQ (reference sequence). This CDR3 is built from 17 residues. CDR3 nucleotide sequence: TGTACCAGCAGCTTAGGTCGGGCTTTCGGGATCCAAGAAACCCAGTACTTC. Its translation: CTSSLGRAFGIQETQYF.

To note about this clonotype: A junction boundary mismatches the germline segment, possibly from a read error. CDR3 region: CSSSFGTGVGGETQYF. In DNA form, the CDR3 reads TGTTCCAGCAGTTTTGGGACAGGGGTAGGAGGAGAGACCCAGTACTTC. The chain carries TRBV12-3 or TRBV12-4 and TRBJ2-5; 10 nucleotides match TRBD1. There are 16 residues in the CDR3.

Details on this clonotype: An end of the junction does not agree with germline; a read error may underlie this. The chain uses TRBV29-1 and TRBJ2-1; 9 nucleotides match TRBD2. Germline lookup yields CDR1 SQVTM and CDR2 ANQGSEA. The CDR3 has 13 amino acids. DNA for the CDR3: TGCAGCGTCGGACTAGCGTTCTACTATGAGCAGTTCTTC. Its translation: CSVGLAFYYEQFF.

Concerning this clonotype itself: One end of the junction varies from germline; a read error may be responsible. The chain is built from TRBV6-6 and TRBJ2-5; TRBD1 might be the D (6 bases). The CDR3 has 15 amino acids. The V gene's germline CDR1 is MNHNY and CDR2 SVGAGI (reference sequence). CDR3 sequence: CTSSYLDRKKETQYF. The DNA for the CDR3 is TGTACCAGCAGTTACTTAGACAGGAAGAAAGAGACCCAGTACTTC.

This chain connects TRBV21-1 to TRBJ2-5; the table gives TRBD2 as D, unverified against the DNA. TRBV21-1 is shown as a pseudogene. The CDR3 covers 14 residues. The CDR3 nucleotides read TGTGCCAGCAGCAAGAGCGGAGTAGGGAAGACCCAGTACTTC. Translation: CASSKSGVGKTQYF.

This clonotype was counted many times. The rearrangement joins TRBV7-8 to TRBJ2-3, with D maybe TRBD2 (6 bases). In germline, CDR1 is SGHVS, CDR2 FQNEAQ. The V end was cut by 3 bases, the J end by 4 bases, with 17 bases between. The CDR3 runs to 16 residues. The CDR3 DNA reads as TGTGCCAGCAGCTTCCTGGCGGGAACGTGGGCAGATACGCAGTATTTT. This translates into CASSFLAGTWADTQYF.